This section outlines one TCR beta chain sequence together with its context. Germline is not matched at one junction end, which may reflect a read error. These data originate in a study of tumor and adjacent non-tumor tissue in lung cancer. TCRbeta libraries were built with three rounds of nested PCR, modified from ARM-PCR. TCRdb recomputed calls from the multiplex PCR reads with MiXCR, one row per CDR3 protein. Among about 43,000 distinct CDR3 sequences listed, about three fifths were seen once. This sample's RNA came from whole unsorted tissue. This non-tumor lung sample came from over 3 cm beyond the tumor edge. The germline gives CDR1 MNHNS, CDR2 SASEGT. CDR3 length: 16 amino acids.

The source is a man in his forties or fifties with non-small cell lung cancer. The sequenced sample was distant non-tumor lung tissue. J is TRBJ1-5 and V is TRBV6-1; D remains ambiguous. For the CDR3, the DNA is TGTGCCAGCAGTGAAGGTTACCGCCAAAGGAATCAGCCCCAGGATTTT. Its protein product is CASSEGYRQRNQPQDF.